These T cell receptor beta chains were read from a single sample in a study of blood T cell repertoires in COVID-19. Sequenced by immunoSEQ multiplex PCR; TCRdb stores in-frame clones only, minus some. The sample contains approximately 73,000 clones, approximately 86% of which appear only once. Sample: peripheral blood. These receptors were taken from a woman aged 60-75 years with acute or convalescent COVID-19. The CDR3 runs from the conserved cysteine through the conserved F or W. D genes are given only for firm matches. Clone size is shown for a subset of rows, as once, few, many or a class of expanded clone.

>-|-|TRBJ2-3|TRBV18
CASSRDSPGTDTQYF
TGTGCCAGCTCACGAGACTCGCCTGGCACAGATACGCAGTATTTT
>-|-|TRBJ1-5|TRBV7-2
CASSSGDYQPQHF
TGTGCCAGCAGCTCCGGGGACTATCAGCCCCAGCATTTT
>-|-|TRBJ1-1|TRBV7-2
CASSSHGNTEAFF
TGTGCCAGCAGCTCGCACGGTAACACTGAAGCTTTCTTT
>TRBD1|-|TRBJ2-1|TRBV7-9
CASSPTGGNEQFF
TGTGCCAGCAGCCCGACAGGGGGCAATGAGCAGTTCTTC
>-|-|TRBJ2-1|TRBV7-3
CASSLFGVSAGSYNEQFF
TGTGCCAGCAGCTTATTTGGGGTGTCGGCGGGATCTTACAATGAGCAGTTCTTC
>-|-|TRBJ1-5|TRBV19
CASSILTDIPNQPQHF
TGTGCCAGTAGTATATTAACAGATATTCCGAATCAGCCCCAGCATTTT
>-|-|TRBJ1-5|TRBV7-9
CASSTDTPRGNQPQHF
TGTGCCAGCAGCACCGACACACCGAGGGGCAATCAGCCCCAGCATTTT
>-|-|TRBJ2-1|TRBV28
CASKRDGNEQFF
TGTGCCAGCAAACGGGATGGGAATGAGCAGTTCTTC
>TRBD1|-|TRBJ1-5|TRBV30
CAWSPQGSQPQHF
TGTGCCTGGAGTCCACAGGGGAGTCAGCCCCAGCATTTT
>-|once|TRBJ2-7|TRBV6-6
CASRRGWTDSSYEQYF
TGTGCCAGCAGAAGGGGATGGACGGACAGCTCCTACGAGCAGTACTTC
>TRBD1|-|TRBJ2-5|TRBV7-6
CASSYRTGGFGAQYF
TGTGCCAGCAGCTACCGGACAGGGGGCTTTGGGGCCCAGTACTTC
>-|-|TRBJ1-1|TRBV2
CASSEVRADTEAFF
TGTGCCAGCAGTGAAGTCAGGGCTGACACTGAAGCTTTCTTT
>-|-|TRBJ1-6|TRBV19
CASRGVQGEPNSPLHF
TGTGCCAGTAGGGGGGTACAGGGCGAACCGAATTCACCCCTCCACTTT
>-|few|TRBJ2-7|TRBV6-6
CASSVAAGSYEQYF
TGTGCCAGCTCAGTGGCGGCCGGCAGCTACGAGCAGTACTTC
>-|-|TRBJ2-7|TRBV6-2/TRBV6-3
CASSINRGETEQYF
TGTGCCAGCAGTATTAACCGGGGTGAAACGGAGCAGTACTTC
>TRBD1|-|TRBJ1-5|TRBV10-3
CATTGDGGNNQPQHF
TGTGCCACCACAGGGGACGGGGGTAACAATCAGCCCCAGCATTTT
>-|-|TRBJ1-2|TRBV5-4
CASSLDLRPEDLYGYTF
TGTGCCAGCAGCTTGGACCTTAGGCCGGAGGATCTCTATGGCTACACCTTC
>TRBD1|-|TRBJ1-2|TRBV4-3
CASSQGETGDGYTF
TGCGCCAGCAGCCAAGGGGAGACAGGGGACGGCTACACCTTC
>-|-|TRBJ1-5|TRBV2
CASRQDSNQPQHF
TGTGCCAGCAGGCAGGATAGCAATCAGCCCCAGCATTTT
>TRBD2|-|TRBJ2-3|TRBV5-1
CASSTSRGGAHSSTDTQYF
TGCGCCAGCAGCACCTCTCGCGGGGGGGCCCATTCCTCCACAGATACGCAGTATTTT
>TRBD1|-|TRBJ1-1|TRBV6-2/TRBV6-3
CASSYLGQGRGAFF
TGTGCCAGCAGTTACCTAGGACAGGGCCGTGGGGCTTTCTTT
>-|-|TRBJ2-5|TRBV15
CATSGQGLGRGKTQYF
TGTGCCACCAGCGGTCAAGGGCTGGGGCGTGGGAAGACCCAGTACTTC
>-|-|TRBJ1-1|TRBV11-1
CASSLTGYDTEAFF
TGTGCCAGCAGCCTCACGGGTTACGACACTGAAGCTTTCTTT
>TRBD2|-|TRBJ2-7|TRBV28
CASSLISGAYEQYF
TGTGCCAGCAGTTTGATTAGCGGGGCCTACGAGCAGTACTTC
>-|once|TRBJ1-1|TRBV10-3
CAISVGGSMNTEAFF
TGTGCCATCAGTGTAGGAGGGTCCATGAACACTGAAGCTTTCTTT
>-|-|TRBJ1-1|TRBV5-8
CASSLLGGAFF
TGTGCCAGCAGCTTGTTAGGAGGAGCTTTCTTT
>TRBD1|-|TRBJ2-7|TRBV19
CASSPGQGATYEQYF
TGTGCCAGTAGTCCCGGACAGGGGGCAACCTACGAGCAGTACTTC
>-|-|TRBJ1-2|TRBV28
CASSLVADYGYTF
TGTGCCAGCAGTTTGGTGGCGGACTATGGCTACACCTTC
>-|-|TRBJ1-2|TRBV4-3
CASSQDPTGGRGGYTF
TGCGCCAGCAGCCAAGATCCGACCGGGGGGAGGGGTGGCTACACCTTC
>TRBD1|-|TRBJ1-4|TRBV9
CASSQGATNEKLFF
TGTGCCAGCAGCCAGGGGGCAACTAATGAAAAACTGTTTTTT
>TRBD2|-|TRBJ2-5|TRBV7-3
CASSFAGAETQYF
TGTGCCAGCAGCTTTGCGGGAGCGGAGACCCAGTACTTC
>-|-|TRBJ1-1|TRBV30
CAWSVQTEAFF
TGTGCCTGGAGTGTACAGACAGAAGCTTTCTTT
>-|-|TRBJ1-6|TRBV28
CASSLSAGVNSPLHF
TGTGCCAGCAGTTTATCGGCGGGCGTAAACTCACCCCTCCACTTT
>TRBD1|-|TRBJ1-6|TRBV12-3/TRBV12-4
CASSRGQSSPLHF
TGTGCCAGCAGCAGGGGACAGTCTTCACCCCTCCACTTT
>TRBD1|once|TRBJ1-3|TRBV11-2
CASSLDRGPGNTIYF
TGTGCCAGCAGCTTAGACAGGGGGCCTGGAAACACCATATATTTT
>TRBD1|-|TRBJ2-5|TRBV28
CASSDSTGLGSQETQYF
TGTGCCAGCAGCGACTCGACAGGGTTAGGGTCCCAAGAGACCCAGTACTTC
>-|-|TRBJ2-6|TRBV4-3
CASSQEVSGSGANVLTF
TGCGCCAGCAGCCAAGAAGTTTCGGGCTCTGGGGCCAACGTCCTGACTTTC
>-|-|TRBJ2-7|TRBV10-3
CATSGGPYEQYF
TGTGCCACTTCCGGAGGGCCTTACGAGCAGTACTTC
>TRBD2|-|TRBJ2-2|TRBV24-1
CATSDPTSGGASDTGELFF
TGTGCCACCAGTGACCCTACTAGCGGGGGGGCCTCGGACACCGGGGAGCTGTTTTTT
>TRBD1|few|TRBJ2-7|TRBV18
CASSWDRVFLATTTPYEQYF
TGTGCCAGCTCCTGGGACAGGGTGTTCCTAGCTACCACCACCCCCTACGAGCAGTACTTC
>-|-|TRBJ2-5|TRBV7-9
CASSLTWETQYF
TGTGCCAGCAGCCTCACTTGGGAGACCCAGTACTTC
>TRBD1|-|TRBJ1-6|TRBV27
CASSGTGRYSPLHF
TGTGCCAGCAGTGGGACAGGACGATATTCACCCCTCCACTTT
>-|few|TRBJ2-7|TRBV18
CASSLQASYEQYF
TGTGCCAGCTCACTTCAGGCTTCCTACGAGCAGTACTTC
>-|-|TRBJ1-1|TRBV28
CASSYGGSPEAFF
TGTGCCAGCAGTTACGGGGGTTCCCCTGAAGCTTTCTTT
>-|-|TRBJ1-4|TRBV30
CAWSGGTHEKLFF
TGTGCCTGGAGTGGAGGGACTCATGAAAAACTGTTTTTT
>-|-|TRBJ2-1|TRBV5-1
CASSLDGIAGEPLLLSYNEQFF
TGCGCCAGCAGCTTGGATGGCATCGCGGGCGAACCGCTCCTACTCTCCTACAATGAGCAGTTCTTC
>TRBD1|-|TRBJ1-1|TRBV7-2
CASSPQGGGYTEAFF
TGTGCCAGCAGCCCCCAGGGGGGCGGGTACACTGAAGCTTTCTTT
>-|-|TRBJ2-1|TRBV10-3
CAISESGRGSSYNEQFF
TGTGCCATCAGTGAGTCAGGGCGGGGAAGCTCCTACAATGAGCAGTTCTTC
>-|-|TRBJ1-1|TRBV7-2
CASSSGAGWTEAFF
TGTGCCAGCAGCTCCGGGGCGGGATGGACTGAAGCTTTCTTT
>-|-|TRBJ1-1|TRBV29-1
CSVFLGGRNTEAFF
TGCAGCGTTTTTCTGGGGGGGCGGAACACTGAAGCTTTCTTT
>TRBD1|-|TRBJ1-2|TRBV7-9
CASSWGPGQDYGYTF
TGTGCCAGCAGCTGGGGGCCGGGACAGGACTATGGCTACACCTTC